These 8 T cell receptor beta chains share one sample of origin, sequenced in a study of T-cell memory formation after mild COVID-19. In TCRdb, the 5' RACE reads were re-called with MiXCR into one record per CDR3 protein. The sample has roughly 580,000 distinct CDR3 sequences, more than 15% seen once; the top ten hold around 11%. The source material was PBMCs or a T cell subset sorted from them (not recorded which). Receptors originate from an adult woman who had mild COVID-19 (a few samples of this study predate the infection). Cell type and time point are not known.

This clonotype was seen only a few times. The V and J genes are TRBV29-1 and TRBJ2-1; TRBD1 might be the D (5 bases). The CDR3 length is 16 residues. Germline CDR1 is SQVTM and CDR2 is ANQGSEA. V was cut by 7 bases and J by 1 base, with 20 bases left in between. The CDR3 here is CSAAFVREWSYNEQFF. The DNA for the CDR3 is TGCAGCGCCGCCTTTGTCAGGGAATGGTCCTACAATGAGCAGTTCTTC.

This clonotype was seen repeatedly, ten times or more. The CDR3 loop is CASSLLSGGADTQYF. CDR3 nucleotide sequence: TGTGCCAGCAGCTTACTTAGCGGGGGCGCAGATACGCAGTATTTT. This sequence joins TRBV7-2 and TRBJ2-3, with 9 positions matching TRBD2. The CDR3 is 15 residues long. With V trimmed by 2 bases and J by 4 bases, 4 bases remained unmatched. Germline V gene lookup returns CDR1 SGHTA and CDR2 FQGNSA.

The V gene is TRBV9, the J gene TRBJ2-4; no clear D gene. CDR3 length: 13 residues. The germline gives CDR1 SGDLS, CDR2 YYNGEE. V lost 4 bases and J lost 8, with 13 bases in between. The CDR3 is CASSPLPGYIQYF. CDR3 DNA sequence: TGTGCCAGCAGCCCCTTGCCCGGATACATTCAGTACTTC.

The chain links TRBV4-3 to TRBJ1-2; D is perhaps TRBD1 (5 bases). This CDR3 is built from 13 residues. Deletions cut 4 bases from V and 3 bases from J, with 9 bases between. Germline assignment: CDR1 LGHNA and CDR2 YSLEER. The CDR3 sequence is CASSRDPHYGYTF. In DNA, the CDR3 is TGCGCCAGCAGCCGGGACCCCCACTATGGCTACACCTTC.

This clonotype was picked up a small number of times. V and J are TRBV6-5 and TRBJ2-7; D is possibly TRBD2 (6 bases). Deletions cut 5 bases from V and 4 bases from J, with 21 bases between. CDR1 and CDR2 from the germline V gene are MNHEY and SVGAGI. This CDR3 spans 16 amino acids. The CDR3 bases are TGTGCCAGCAGTCAAGGCCGCGGGACGCTGGGGTACGAGCAGTACTTC. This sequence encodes CASSQGRGTLGYEQYF.

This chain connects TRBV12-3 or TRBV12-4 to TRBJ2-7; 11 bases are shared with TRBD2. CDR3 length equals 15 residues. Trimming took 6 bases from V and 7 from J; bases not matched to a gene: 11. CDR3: CASSVTSGSSGEQYF. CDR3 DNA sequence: TGTGCCAGCAGCGTCACTAGCGGGAGTTCGGGAGAGCAGTACTTC.

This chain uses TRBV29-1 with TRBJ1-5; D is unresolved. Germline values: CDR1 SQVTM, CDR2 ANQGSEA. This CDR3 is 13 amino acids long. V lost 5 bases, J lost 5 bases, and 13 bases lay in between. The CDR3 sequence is CSVMDGLDQPQHF. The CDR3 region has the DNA TGCAGCGTTATGGACGGACTTGATCAGCCCCAGCATTTT.

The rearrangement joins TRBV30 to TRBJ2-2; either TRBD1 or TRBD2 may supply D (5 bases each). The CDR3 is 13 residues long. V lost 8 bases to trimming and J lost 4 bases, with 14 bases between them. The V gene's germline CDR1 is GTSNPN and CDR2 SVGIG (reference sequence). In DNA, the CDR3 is TGTGCCGGATCCGGGACCCCCACCGGGGAGCTGTTTTTT. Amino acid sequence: CAGSGTPTGELFF.